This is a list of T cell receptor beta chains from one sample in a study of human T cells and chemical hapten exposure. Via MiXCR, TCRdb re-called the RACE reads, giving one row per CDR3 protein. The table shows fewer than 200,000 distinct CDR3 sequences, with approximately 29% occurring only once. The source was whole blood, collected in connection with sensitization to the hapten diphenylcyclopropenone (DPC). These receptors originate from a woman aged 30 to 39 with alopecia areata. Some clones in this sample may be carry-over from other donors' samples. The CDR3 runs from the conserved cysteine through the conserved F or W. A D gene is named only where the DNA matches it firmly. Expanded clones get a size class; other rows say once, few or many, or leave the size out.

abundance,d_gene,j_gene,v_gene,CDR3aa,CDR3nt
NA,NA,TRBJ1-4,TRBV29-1,CSVRGGRGEKLFF,TGCAGCGTCCGGGGGGGGAGAGGTGAAAAACTGTTTTTT
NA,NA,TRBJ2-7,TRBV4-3,CASSQERAYEQYF,TGCGCCAGCAGCCAAGAAAGAGCCTACGAGCAGTACTTC
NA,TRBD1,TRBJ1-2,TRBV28,CASSSTIDQGGYGYTF,TGTGCCAGCAGTTCTACGATCGATCAGGGGGGCTATGGCTACACCTTC
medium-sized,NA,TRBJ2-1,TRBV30,CAWSRTLGDNEQFF,TGTGCCTGGAGCAGAACGTTGGGGGACAATGAGCAGTTCTTC
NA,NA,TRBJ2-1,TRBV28,CASSPGDRLNEQFF,TGTGCCAGCTCTCCTGGGGACCGACTCAATGAGCAGTTCTTC
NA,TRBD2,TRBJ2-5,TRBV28,CASSFPASGVETQYF,TGTGCCAGCAGTTTCCCAGCTAGCGGGGTAGAGACCCAGTACTTC
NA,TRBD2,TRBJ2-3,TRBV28,CASSFSAGGTDTQYF,TGTGCCAGCAGTTTTTCGGCGGGGGGCACAGATACGCAGTATTTT
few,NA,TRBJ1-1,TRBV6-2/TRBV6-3,CASSTHGGEAFF,TGTGCCAGCAGCACCCACGGGGGTGAAGCTTTCTTT
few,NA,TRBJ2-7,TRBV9,CASSVLGSSYEQYF,TGTGCCAGCAGCGTATTAGGCAGCTCCTACGAGCAGTACTTC
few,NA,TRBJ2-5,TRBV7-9,CASSFRPTGTTQYF,TGTGCCAGCAGCTTTCGACCAACGGGGACGACCCAGTACTTC
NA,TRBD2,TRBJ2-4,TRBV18,CASSQRLAENIQYF,TGTGCCAGCTCGCAAAGACTAGCGGAAAACATTCAGTACTTC
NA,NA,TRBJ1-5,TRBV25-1,CASSVTGNQPQHF,TGTGCCAGCAGTGTTACGGGCAATCAGCCCCAGCATTTT
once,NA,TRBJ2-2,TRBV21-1,CASSKTSGVIGEVFF,TGTGCCAGCAGCAAAACTTCGGGAGTTATCGGGGAGGTGTTTTTT
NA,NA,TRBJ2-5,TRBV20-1,CSARDRRRGQETQYF,TGCAGTGCTAGAGATAGGCGGCGGGGCCAAGAGACCCAGTACTTC
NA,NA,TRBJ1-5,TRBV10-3,CAISDLNQPQHF,TGTGCCATCAGTGATCTTAATCAGCCCCAGCATTTT
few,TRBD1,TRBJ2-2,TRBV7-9,CASSQQGANTGELFF,TGTGCCAGCAGCCAACAGGGGGCCAACACCGGGGAGCTGTTTTTT
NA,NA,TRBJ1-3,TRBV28,CASSLTQGGNTIYF,TGTGCCAGCAGTTTAACGCAGGGTGGAAACACCATATATTTT
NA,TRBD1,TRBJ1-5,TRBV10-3,CAISAGTGRSGQPQHF,TGTGCCATCAGCGCCGGGACAGGGCGTAGCGGTCAGCCCCAGCATTTT
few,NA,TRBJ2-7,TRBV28,CASSYLTYEQYF,TGTGCCAGCAGCTACCTGACCTACGAGCAGTACTTC
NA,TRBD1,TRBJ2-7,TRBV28,CASEDRGMTYEQYF,TGTGCCAGCGAAGACAGGGGGATGACGTACGAGCAGTACTTC
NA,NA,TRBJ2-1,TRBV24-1,CATSGDYNEQFF,TGTGCCACATCCGGGGACTACAATGAGCAGTTCTTC
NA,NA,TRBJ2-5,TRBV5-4,CASSLGTQLETQYF,TGTGCCAGCAGCTTAGGGACCCAGTTAGAGACCCAGTACTTC
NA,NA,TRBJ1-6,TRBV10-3,CAIRKQGRDNSPLHF,TGTGCCATCAGGAAACAGGGAAGAGATAATTCACCCCTCCACTTT
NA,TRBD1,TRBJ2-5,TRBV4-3,CASSQGPGQGETQYF,TGCGCCAGCAGCCAAGGACCCGGACAGGGAGAGACCCAGTACTTC